This record concerns one T cell receptor beta chain sequence. This sample stems from a study of blood T cell repertoires in COVID-19. For the study at large: Samples taken during acute and convalescent COVID-19 were collected in the United States, Italy and Spain. The cDNA or gDNA used as material had been derived from T cells, B-cell-depleted T cells, or PBMCs.

In the authors' methods: Estimation of nucleated cell counts relied on the amplification of reference gene primers. Produced via immunoSEQ multiplex PCR; TCRdb's table is partial and in-frame only. V and J calls and clone size come straight from that table; D and trimming were deduced from the DNA. The table has approximately 670,000 clones, 70% to 90% seen once. CDR1 LGHDT and CDR2 YNNKEL come from the germline V gene (reference sequence). Trimming removed 1 base from V and 3 bases from J; junction bases left unmatched: 9. This CDR3 comprises 17 residues. The sequence was obtained from a woman aged 18-29 years with acute or convalescent COVID-19. The chain couples TRBV3-1 (or the pseudogene TRBV3-2) to TRBJ2-1; TRBD1 agrees at 7 bases. Source material: peripheral blood. The CDR3 is CASSQAREGAYYNEQFF. The CDR3 DNA sequence: TGTGCCAGCAGCCAAGCCCGAGAGGGGGCGTACTACAATGAGCAGTTCTTC.